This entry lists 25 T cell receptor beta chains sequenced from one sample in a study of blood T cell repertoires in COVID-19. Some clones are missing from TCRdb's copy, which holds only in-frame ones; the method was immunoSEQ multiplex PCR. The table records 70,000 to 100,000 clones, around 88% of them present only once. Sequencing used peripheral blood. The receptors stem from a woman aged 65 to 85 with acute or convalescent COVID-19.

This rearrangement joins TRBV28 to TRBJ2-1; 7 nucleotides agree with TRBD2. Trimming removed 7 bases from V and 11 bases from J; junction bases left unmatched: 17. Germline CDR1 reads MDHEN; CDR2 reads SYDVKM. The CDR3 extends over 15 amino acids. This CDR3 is CASTPGGGSLAKQFF. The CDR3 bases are TGTGCCAGCACACCGGGAGGCGGGAGCCTCGCAAAGCAGTTCTTC.

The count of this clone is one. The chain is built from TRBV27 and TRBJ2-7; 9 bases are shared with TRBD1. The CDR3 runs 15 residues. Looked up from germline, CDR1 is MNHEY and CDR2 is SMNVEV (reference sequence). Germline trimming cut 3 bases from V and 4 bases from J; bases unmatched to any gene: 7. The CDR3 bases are TGTGCCAGCAGTTTTGGGGGACAGGGTACTTACGAGCAGTACTTC. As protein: CASSFGGQGTYEQYF.

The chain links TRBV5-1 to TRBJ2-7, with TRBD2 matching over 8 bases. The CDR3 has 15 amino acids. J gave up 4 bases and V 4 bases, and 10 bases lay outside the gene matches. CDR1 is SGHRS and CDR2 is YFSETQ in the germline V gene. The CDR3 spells CASSPMGGGPYEQYF. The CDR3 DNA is TGCGCCAGCAGCCCGATGGGCGGGGGGCCTTACGAGCAGTACTTC.

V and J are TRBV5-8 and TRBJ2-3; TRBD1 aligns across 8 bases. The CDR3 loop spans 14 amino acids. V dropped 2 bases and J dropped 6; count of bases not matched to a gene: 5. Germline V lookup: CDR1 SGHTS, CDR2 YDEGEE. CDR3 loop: CASSLWTGMDTQYF. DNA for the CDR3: TGTGCCAGCAGCTTATGGACAGGGATGGATACGCAGTATTTT.

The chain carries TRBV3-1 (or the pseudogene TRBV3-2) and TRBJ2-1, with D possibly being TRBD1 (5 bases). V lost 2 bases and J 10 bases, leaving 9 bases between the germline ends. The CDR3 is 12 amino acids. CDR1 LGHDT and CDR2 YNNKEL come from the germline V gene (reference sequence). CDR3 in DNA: TGTGCCAGCAGCCAATGGGGCAGGGAGCAGTTCTTC. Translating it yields CASSQWGREQFF.

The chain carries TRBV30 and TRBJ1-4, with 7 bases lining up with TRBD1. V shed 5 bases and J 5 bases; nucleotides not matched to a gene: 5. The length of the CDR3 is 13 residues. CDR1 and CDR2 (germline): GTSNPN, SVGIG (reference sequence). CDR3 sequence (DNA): TGTGCCTGGGAGACAGGGCGGAATGAAAAACTGTTTTTT. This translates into CAWETGRNEKLFF.

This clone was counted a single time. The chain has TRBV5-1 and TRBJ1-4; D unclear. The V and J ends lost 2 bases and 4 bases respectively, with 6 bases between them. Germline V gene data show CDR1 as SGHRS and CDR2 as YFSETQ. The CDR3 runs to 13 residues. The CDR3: CASSLRFNEKLFF. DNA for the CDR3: TGCGCCAGCAGCTTACGGTTTAATGAAAAACTGTTTTTT. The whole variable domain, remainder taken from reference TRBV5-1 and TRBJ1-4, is KAGVTQTPRYLIKTRGQQVTLSCSPISGHRSVSWYQQTPGQGLQFLFEYFSETQRNKGNFPGRFSGRQFSNSRSEMNVSTLELGDSALYLCASSLRFNEKLFFGSGTQLSVL.

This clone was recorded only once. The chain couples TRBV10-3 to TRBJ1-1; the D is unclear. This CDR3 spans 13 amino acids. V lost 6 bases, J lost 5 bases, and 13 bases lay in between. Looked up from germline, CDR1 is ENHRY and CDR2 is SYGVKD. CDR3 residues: CAIRWEAGTEAFF. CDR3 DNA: TGTGCCATCAGATGGGAGGCGGGGACTGAAGCTTTCTTT.

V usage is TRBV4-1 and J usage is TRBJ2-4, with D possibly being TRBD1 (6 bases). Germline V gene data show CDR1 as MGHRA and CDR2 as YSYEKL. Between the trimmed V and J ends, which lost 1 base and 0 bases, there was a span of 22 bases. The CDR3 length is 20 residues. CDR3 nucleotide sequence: TGCGCCAGCAGCCAAGCTTCGACAGGCACGGACAAACTAGCCAAAAACATTCAGTACTTC. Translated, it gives CASSQASTGTDKLAKNIQYF.

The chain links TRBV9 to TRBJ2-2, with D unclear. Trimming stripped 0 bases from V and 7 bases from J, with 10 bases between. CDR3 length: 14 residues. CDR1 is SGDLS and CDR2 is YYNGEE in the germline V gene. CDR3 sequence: CASSVEPVVGELFF. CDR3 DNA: TGTGCCAGCAGCGTAGAGCCGGTTGTCGGGGAGCTGTTTTTT. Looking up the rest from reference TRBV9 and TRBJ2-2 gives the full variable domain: DSGVTQTPKHLITATGQRVTLRCSPRSGDLSVYWYQQSLDQGLQFLIQYYNGEERAKGNILERFSAQQFPDLHSELNLSSLELGDSALYFCASSVEPVVGELFFGEGSRLTVL.

The CDR3 DNA reads TGTGCCAGCTCGTCTTCTCTAGCGGGATACTCCTACGAGCAGTACTTC. Translation: CASSSSLAGYSYEQYF. J is TRBJ2-7 and V is TRBV18, with 9 positions matching TRBD2. The germline V gene encodes CDR1 KGHSH and CDR2 LQKENI. V lost 6 bases to trimming and J lost 0 bases; unmatched junction nucleotides: 9. The CDR3 has 16 residues.

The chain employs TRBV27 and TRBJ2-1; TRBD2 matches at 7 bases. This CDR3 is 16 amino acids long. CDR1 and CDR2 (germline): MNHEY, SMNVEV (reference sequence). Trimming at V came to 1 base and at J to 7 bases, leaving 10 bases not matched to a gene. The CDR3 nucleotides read TGTGCCAGCAGTTTATTTCGGGGGGTCGGGGGGAATGAGCAGTTCTTC. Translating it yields CASSLFRGVGGNEQFF.

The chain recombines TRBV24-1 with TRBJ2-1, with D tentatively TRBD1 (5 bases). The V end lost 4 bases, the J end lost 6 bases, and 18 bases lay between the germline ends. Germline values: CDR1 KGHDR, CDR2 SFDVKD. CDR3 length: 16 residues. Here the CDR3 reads CATSEPRVKGSNEQFF. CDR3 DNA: TGTGCCACCAGTGAGCCCAGGGTGAAGGGTAGCAATGAGCAGTTCTTC.

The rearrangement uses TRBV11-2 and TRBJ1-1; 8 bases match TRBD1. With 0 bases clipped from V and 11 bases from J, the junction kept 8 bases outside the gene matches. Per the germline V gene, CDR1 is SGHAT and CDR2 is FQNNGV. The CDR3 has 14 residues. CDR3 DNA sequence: TGTGCCAGCAGCTTAGACAGGGGGCCATCCGGGGCTTTCTTT. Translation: CASSLDRGPSGAFF. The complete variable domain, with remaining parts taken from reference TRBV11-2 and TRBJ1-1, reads EAGVAQSPRYKIIEKRQSVAFWCNPISGHATLYWYQQILGQGPKLLIQFQNNGVVDDSQLPKDRFSAERLKGVDSTLKIQPAKLEDSAVYLCASSLDRGPSGAFFGQGTRLTVV.

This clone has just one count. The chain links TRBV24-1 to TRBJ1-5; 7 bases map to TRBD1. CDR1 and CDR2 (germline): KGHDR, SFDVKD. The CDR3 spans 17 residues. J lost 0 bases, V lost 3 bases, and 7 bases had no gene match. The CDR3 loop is CATSDTGTANSNQPQHF. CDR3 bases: TGTGCCACCAGTGATACCGGGACAGCTAATAGCAATCAGCCCCAGCATTTT.

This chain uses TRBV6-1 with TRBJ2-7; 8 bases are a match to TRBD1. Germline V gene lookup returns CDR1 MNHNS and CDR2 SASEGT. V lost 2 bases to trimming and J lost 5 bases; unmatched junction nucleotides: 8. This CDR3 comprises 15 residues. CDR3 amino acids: CASSERSRGLNEQYF. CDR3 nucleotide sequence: TGTGCCAGCAGTGAAAGGTCCAGGGGGCTCAACGAGCAGTACTTC.

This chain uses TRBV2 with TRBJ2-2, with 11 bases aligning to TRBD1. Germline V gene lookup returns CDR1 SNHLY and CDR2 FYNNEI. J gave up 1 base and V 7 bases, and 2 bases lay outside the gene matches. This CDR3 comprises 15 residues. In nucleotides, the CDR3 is TGTGCCAGCACGGACAGGGGGCTGAACACCGGGGAGCTGTTTTTT. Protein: CASTDRGLNTGELFF.

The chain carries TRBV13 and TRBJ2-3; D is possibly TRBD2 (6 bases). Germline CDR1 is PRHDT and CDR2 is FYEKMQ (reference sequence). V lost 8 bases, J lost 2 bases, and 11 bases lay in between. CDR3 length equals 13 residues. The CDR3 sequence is CASRDSDTDTQYF. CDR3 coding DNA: TGTGCCAGCCGGGACTCCGACACAGATACGCAGTATTTT. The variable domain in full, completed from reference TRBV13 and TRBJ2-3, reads AAGVIQSPRHLIKEKRETATLKCYPIPRHDTVYWYQQGPGQDPQFLISFYEKMQSDKGSIPDRFSAQQFSDYHSELNMSSLELGDSALYFCASRDSDTDTQYFGPGTRLTVL.

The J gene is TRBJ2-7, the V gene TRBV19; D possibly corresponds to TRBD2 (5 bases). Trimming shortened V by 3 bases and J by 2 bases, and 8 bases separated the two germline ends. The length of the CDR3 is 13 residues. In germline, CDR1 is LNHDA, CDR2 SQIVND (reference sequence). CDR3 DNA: TGTGCCAGTAGTATTGATAGCGCCTACGAGCAGTACTTC. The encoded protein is CASSIDSAYEQYF.

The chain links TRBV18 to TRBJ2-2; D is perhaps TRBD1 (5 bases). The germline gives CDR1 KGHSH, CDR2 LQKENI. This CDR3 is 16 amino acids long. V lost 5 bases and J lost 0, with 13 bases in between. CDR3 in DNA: TGTGCCAGCTCAAGGAATACAGGAACGAACACCGGGGAGCTGTTTTTT. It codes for CASSRNTGTNTGELFF.

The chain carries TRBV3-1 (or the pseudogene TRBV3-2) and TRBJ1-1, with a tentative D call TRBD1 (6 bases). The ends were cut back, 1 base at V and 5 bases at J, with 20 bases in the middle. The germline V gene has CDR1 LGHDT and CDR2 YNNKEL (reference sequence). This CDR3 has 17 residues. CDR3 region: CASSQVIYQNRVTEAFF. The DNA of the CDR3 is TGTGCCAGCAGCCAAGTGATTTACCAAAACAGGGTGACTGAAGCTTTCTTT.

The CDR3 protein is CATSDRGQGRGQPQHF. The CDR3 bases are TGTGCCACCAGTGACAGAGGACAGGGGAGAGGGCAGCCCCAGCATTTT. The chain employs TRBV24-1 and TRBJ1-5, with 9 bases lining up with TRBD1. The V and J ends lost 4 bases and 7 bases, in that order; junction bases with no gene match: 10. The CDR3 runs 16 residues. CDR1 is KGHDR and CDR2 is SFDVKD in the germline V gene.

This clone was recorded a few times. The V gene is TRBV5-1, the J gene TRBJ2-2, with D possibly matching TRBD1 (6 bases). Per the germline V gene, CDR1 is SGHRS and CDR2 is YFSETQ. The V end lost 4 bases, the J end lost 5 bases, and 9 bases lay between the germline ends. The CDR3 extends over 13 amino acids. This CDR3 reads CASSRTVTGELFF. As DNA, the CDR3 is TGCGCCAGCAGCAGGACAGTTACCGGGGAGCTGTTTTTT.

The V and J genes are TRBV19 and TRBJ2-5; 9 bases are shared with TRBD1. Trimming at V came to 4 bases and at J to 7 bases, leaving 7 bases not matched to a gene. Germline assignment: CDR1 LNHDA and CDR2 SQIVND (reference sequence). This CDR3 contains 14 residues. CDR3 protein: CASSTGQGGGTQYF. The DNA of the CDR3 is TGTGCCAGTAGTACGGGACAGGGAGGAGGGACCCAGTACTTC.

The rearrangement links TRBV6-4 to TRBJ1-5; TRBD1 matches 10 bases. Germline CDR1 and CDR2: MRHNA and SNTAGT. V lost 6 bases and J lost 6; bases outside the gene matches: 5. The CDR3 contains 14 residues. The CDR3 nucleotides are TGTGCCAGCAGAAGGACAGGGGGGCGTCAGCCCCAGCATTTT. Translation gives CASRRTGGRQPQHF.